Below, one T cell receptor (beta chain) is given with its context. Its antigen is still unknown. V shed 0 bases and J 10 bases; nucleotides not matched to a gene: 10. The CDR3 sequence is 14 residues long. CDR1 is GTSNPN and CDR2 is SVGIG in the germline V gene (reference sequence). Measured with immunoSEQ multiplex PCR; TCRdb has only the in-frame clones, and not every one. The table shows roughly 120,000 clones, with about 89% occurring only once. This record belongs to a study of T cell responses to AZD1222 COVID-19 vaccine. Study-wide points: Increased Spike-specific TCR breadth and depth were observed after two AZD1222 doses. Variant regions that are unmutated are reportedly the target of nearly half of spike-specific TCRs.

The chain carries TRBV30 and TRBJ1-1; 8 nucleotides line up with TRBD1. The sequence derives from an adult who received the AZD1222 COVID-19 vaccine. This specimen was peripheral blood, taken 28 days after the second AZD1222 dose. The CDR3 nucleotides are TGTGCCTGGAGTGTCTCCGGCAGGGGGCGACGAGCTTTCTTT. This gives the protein CAWSVSGRGRRAFF.